Sequencing of this T cell receptor beta chain was carried out in a study of CD8 T cells in Susac syndrome. The RNA input was about 0.5 to 1 ug, and it was reverse transcribed with random hexamers. TCRdb passed the immunoSEQ multiplex PCR reads through MiXCR, listing each CDR3 protein once. The sample holds roughly 200,000 distinct CDR3 sequences, roughly 95% seen once. V shed 6 bases and J shed 4 bases, with 13 bases lying between them. The CDR3 covers 14 residues. The receptor was isolated from a human donor in good health. This chain connects TRBV12-3 or TRBV12-4 to TRBJ2-1; no firm D call. The sequencing sample was made of CD4+ T cells from PBMCs. DNA for the CDR3: TGTGCCAGCAGAGGGCAGGTCCCTTACAATGAGCAGTTCTTC. It specifies CASRGQVPYNEQFF.